This record concerns one T cell receptor (beta chain) sequence. Germline trimming cut 6 bases from V and 7 bases from J; bases unmatched to any gene: 5. The CDR3 is 13 residues long. The germline V gene has CDR1 MNHEY and CDR2 SMNVEV (reference sequence). The record originates from a study of blood T cell repertoires in COVID-19. Study as a whole: Acute and convalescent COVID-19 specimens originated in the United States, Italy and Spain. From T cells, B-cell-depleted T cells, or PBMCs came the material, which was cDNA or gDNA.

Under the authors' procedure: It was from reference gene primer amplification that nucleated cell counts were estimated. TCRdb keeps only in-frame clones here, not all; method: immunoSEQ multiplex PCR. V and J calls and clone size are as listed in that table; D and trimming were resolved from the DNA. The repertoire includes about 270,000 clones, around 88% of them detected once, and 5% to 6% sits in the top ten. This TCR came from an elderly man with acute or convalescent COVID-19. The chain couples TRBV27 to TRBJ1-2; 10 nucleotides line up with TRBD1. The sample consisted of peripheral blood. This chain's CDR3 is CASRPGQGFGYTF. Here the CDR3 DNA reads TGTGCCAGCAGACCGGGACAGGGGTTTGGCTACACCTTC.